These 21 T cell receptor beta chains were all obtained from the same sample, sequenced in a study of T cell responses to AZD1222 COVID-19 vaccine. Only in-frame clones appear in the TCRdb table, and some are missing; sequencing was by immunoSEQ multiplex PCR. The table records over 150,000 clones, 85% to 95% of them present only once. This specimen consisted of peripheral blood, obtained 28 days after the second dose of the MenACWY control vaccine. The receptors were sampled from an adult who received the MenACWY meningococcal vaccine as a control.

The J gene is TRBJ1-2, the V gene TRBV4-3, with TRBD1 matching 7 bases. Germline V CDR1 and CDR2: LGHNA, YSLEER. The CDR3 spans 18 residues. The trim removed 0 bases at V and 2 bases at J, leaving 12 bases unmatched. CDR3 in DNA: TGCGCCAGCAGCCAAGATCCGCAGGGGGTCAATTTAAACTATGGCTACACCTTC. Its translation: CASSQDPQGVNLNYGYTF.

This chain uses TRBV6-2 or TRBV6-3 with TRBJ1-4; 7 nucleotides align to TRBD1. V was clipped by 0 bases and J by 6 bases; unmatched bases: 1. The V gene's germline CDR1 is MNHEY and CDR2 SVGEGT. This CDR3 region has 14 residues. The CDR3 nucleotides are TGTGCCAGCAGTTACTCAGACAGGGATGAAAAACTGTTTTTT. Protein sequence: CASSYSDRDEKLFF.

This clone was counted between two and nine times. This chain joins TRBV6-5 and TRBJ1-2; D unresolved. CDR1 is MNHEY and CDR2 is SVGAGI in the germline V gene. The CDR3 contains 13 residues. Between the trimmed V and J ends, which lost 6 bases and 4 bases, there was a span of 12 bases. The CDR3 here is CASRSWQIYGYTF. The CDR3 DNA follows: TGTGCCAGCAGATCGTGGCAGATCTATGGCTACACCTTC.

V usage is TRBV7-2 and J usage is TRBJ1-6; 8 bases agree with TRBD1. CDR3 length: 16 residues. The trim removed 1 base at V and 4 bases at J, leaving 3 bases unmatched. The germline gives CDR1 SGHTA, CDR2 FQGNSA. The CDR3 bases are TGTGCCAGCAGCTTAGGACAGGGGACGTATAATTCACCCCTCCACTTT. Translation gives CASSLGQGTYNSPLHF.

V and J are TRBV28 and TRBJ2-7, with unresolved D. The CDR3 covers 13 residues. Germline CDR1 is MDHEN and CDR2 is SYDVKM. V was cut by 3 bases and J by 2 bases, with 8 bases left in between. CDR3 DNA: TGTGCCAGCAGTTTGGGGTTGACCTACGAGCAGTACTTC. It encodes CASSLGLTYEQYF.

The V and J genes are TRBV19 and TRBJ2-6; no clear D gene. Germline V gene lookup returns CDR1 LNHDA and CDR2 SQIVND (reference sequence). The CDR3 has 18 residues. V lost 0 bases and J lost 0, with 12 bases in between. CDR3 sequence: CASSIEPLHDSGANVLTF. In DNA form, the CDR3 reads TGTGCCAGTAGTATAGAACCTTTGCATGACTCTGGGGCCAACGTCCTGACTTTC. Full variable domain (missing parts from reference TRBV19 and TRBJ2-6): DGGITQSPKYLFRKEGQNVTLSCEQNLNHDAMYWYRQDPGQGLRLIYYSQIVNDFQKGDIAEGYSVSREKKESFPLTVTSAQKNPTAFYLCASSIEPLHDSGANVLTFGAGSRLTVL.

The rearrangement uses TRBV27 and TRBJ1-2, with D possibly TRBD1 on 6 matching bases. Germline V CDR1 and CDR2: MNHEY, SMNVEV (reference sequence). CDR3 length: 17 amino acids. V lost 10 bases to trimming and J lost 6 bases, with 30 bases between them. The CDR3 sequence is CATLSRVQGSDGDGYTF. DNA for the CDR3: TGTGCCACCTTAAGTCGGGTTCAGGGGAGCGACGGCGATGGCTACACCTTC.

The V call is TRBV7-8, the J call TRBJ2-5; TRBD1 aligns across 11 bases. Germline CDR1 is SGHVS and CDR2 is FQNEAQ. The CDR3 is made up of 16 amino acids. Trimming at V came to 5 bases and at J to 4 bases, leaving 9 bases not matched to a gene. CDR3 amino acids: CASSPYRDRGVETQYF. The CDR3 DNA reads as TGTGCCAGCAGCCCCTACCGGGACAGGGGGGTAGAGACCCAGTACTTC. Supplemented by reference TRBV7-8 and TRBJ2-5, the full variable domain reads GAGVSQSPRYKVAKRGQDVALRCDPISGHVSLFWYQQALGQGPEFLTYFQNEAQLDKSGLPSDRFFAERPEGSVSTLKIQRTQQEDSAVYLCASSPYRDRGVETQYFGPGTRLLVL.

The CDR3 loop is CASSPRTEGYNSPLHF. In DNA, the CDR3 is TGTGCCAGCAGCCCTCGGACGGAGGGATATAATTCACCCCTCCACTTT. The V gene is TRBV11-3, the J gene TRBJ1-6; D is unclear. CDR1 and CDR2 from the germline V gene are SGHNT and YENEEA. Trimming left V 5 bases short and J 4 bases short, with 15 bases between. The CDR3 is made up of 16 amino acids.

The J gene is TRBJ1-2, the V gene TRBV2; D unclear. Trimming left V 7 bases short and J 8 bases short, with 8 bases between. The CDR3 has 10 residues. Germline V gene data show CDR1 as SNHLY and CDR2 as FYNNEI. The chain's CDR3 is CASKVSGYTF. The DNA for the CDR3 is TGTGCCAGCAAGGTGTCGGGCTACACCTTC.

J is TRBJ2-3 and V is TRBV28, with D unclear. V was trimmed by 6 bases and J by 5 bases, leaving 15 bases between them. CDR3 length equals 14 residues. Germline V lookup: CDR1 MDHEN, CDR2 SYDVKM. The CDR3 loop reads CASRTFLTGDTQYF. The CDR3 DNA reads TGTGCCAGCAGAACTTTCCTCACGGGAGATACGCAGTATTTT.

The chain employs TRBV7-2 and TRBJ1-1, with D uncertain. Germline V gene data show CDR1 as SGHTA and CDR2 as FQGNSA. CDR3 length: 11 residues. Trimming removed 4 bases from V and 11 bases from J, with 11 bases in between. This CDR3 is CASSSLREAFF. DNA of the CDR3: TGTGCCAGCAGCTCGTTAAGGGAGGCTTTCTTT.

This clone was observed a few times. The chain uses TRBV3-1 (or the pseudogene TRBV3-2) and TRBJ1-5; 9 nucleotides line up with TRBD1. Germline lookup yields CDR1 LGHDT and CDR2 YNNKEL (reference sequence). This CDR3 is 14 amino acids long. Trimming took 6 bases from V and 10 from J; bases not matched to a gene: 10. DNA for the CDR3: TGTGCCAGCAGGGAAGGAGGGACAGGGAATCCCCAGCATTTT. Its translation is CASREGGTGNPQHF.

The chain joins TRBV3-1 (or the pseudogene TRBV3-2) to TRBJ1-1; 9 bases match TRBD1. With 10 bases clipped from V and 1 base from J, the junction kept 4 bases outside the gene matches. This CDR3 comprises 13 residues. Germline lookup yields CDR1 LGHDT and CDR2 YNNKEL (reference sequence). The CDR3 nucleotides read TGTGCCACCCGGGGACAGGGGAACACTGAAGCTTTCTTT. Protein: CATRGQGNTEAFF.

The chain recombines TRBV7-6 with TRBJ1-6; 7 bases match TRBD1. The J segment lost 1 base and the V segment lost 2 bases, leaving 5 bases of the junction unmatched. This CDR3 has 17 amino acids. CDR1 SGHVS and CDR2 FNYEAQ come from the germline V gene. The CDR3 region has the DNA TGTGCCAGCAGCTTAAGTACAGGGGTTTCCTATAATTCACCCCTCCACTTT. Encoded protein: CASSLSTGVSYNSPLHF.

The chain carries TRBV5-1 and TRBJ2-5; no definite D call. CDR1 SGHRS and CDR2 YFSETQ come from the germline V gene. The V gene lost 3 bases and the J gene lost 4 bases, with 13 bases spanning the gap. The CDR3 is made up of 14 amino acids. The CDR3 reads CASSSGSSRETQYF. Here the CDR3 DNA reads TGCGCCAGCAGCTCGGGTTCTTCTCGAGAGACCCAGTACTTC.

This sequence joins TRBV19 and TRBJ1-2, with D possibly being TRBD1 (5 bases). This CDR3 has 14 amino acids. Per the germline V gene, CDR1 is LNHDA and CDR2 is SQIVND (reference sequence). V shed 5 bases and J shed 0 bases, with 10 bases lying between them. The CDR3: CASSRDGSNYGYTF. The DNA of the CDR3 is TGTGCCAGTAGTCGGGACGGATCTAACTATGGCTACACCTTC.

This chain connects TRBV10-3 to TRBJ1-5, with D perhaps matching TRBD1 (6 bases). CDR3 length: 14 residues. Germline V gives CDR1 ENHRY, CDR2 SYGVKD. V was clipped by 4 bases and J by 2 bases, with 9 bases between them. The CDR3, as DNA: TGTGCCATCAGTGGGAGGACAGGCAATCAGCCCCAGCATTTT. This gives the protein CAISGRTGNQPQHF.

J is TRBJ1-2 and V is TRBV5-8; D might be TRBD1 (5 bases). Germline CDR1 is SGHTS and CDR2 is YDEGEE. V was cut by 0 bases and J by 7 bases, with 16 bases left in between. This CDR3 region has 15 residues. The CDR3 region has the DNA TGTGCCAGCAGCTTGGGCGTCACAGGTATCTCTGGCTACACCTTC. It specifies CASSLGVTGISGYTF.

The V call is TRBV7-3, the J call TRBJ2-2, with TRBD1 as a possible D gene (7 bases). Trimming took 2 bases from V and 3 from J, leaving 13 bases between them. This CDR3 spans 16 amino acids. Germline V CDR1 and CDR2: SGHTA, FQGTGA. The CDR3 bases are TGTGCCAGCAGCTTAGGACAGGCGGGGTACACCGGGGAGCTGTTTTTT. Translating it yields CASSLGQAGYTGELFF. Combining the CDR3 with reference TRBV7-3 and TRBJ2-2 gives the whole variable domain GAGVSQTPSNKVTEKGKYVELRCDPISGHTALYWYRQSLGQGPEFLIYFQGTGAADDSGLPNDRFFAVRPEGSVSTLKIQRTERGDSAVYLCASSLGQAGYTGELFFGEGSRLTVL.

The chain combines TRBV29-1 with TRBJ2-1; no definite D call. This CDR3 has 10 amino acids. V was cut by 5 bases and J by 10 bases, with 9 bases left in between. Germline values: CDR1 SQVTM, CDR2 ANQGSEA. CDR3 residues: CSVIQWEQFF. The CDR3 DNA is TGCAGCGTTATTCAATGGGAGCAGTTCTTC.